These 16 T cell receptor beta chains came from one sample sequenced in a study of shared clonotypes between healthy human individuals. Method: immunoSEQ multiplex PCR; TCRdb's copy keeps in-frame clones and lacks some. The sample consists of over a million clones, about 98.5% of them appearing once. The sequenced sample consisted of naive CD4+ T cells sorted from blood. This sample's subset: CD45RA+ positively selected. These TCRs come from a man aged 25-40 years in good health.

This clone has just one count. This rearrangement joins TRBV25-1 to TRBJ2-5; D ambiguous. The germline V and J ends were trimmed by 8 bases and 5 bases, with 9 bases remaining between them. Per the germline V gene, CDR1 is MGHDK and CDR2 is SYGVNS. CDR3 length equals 11 residues. CDR3: CASGWKETQYF. The CDR3 nucleotides read TGTGCCAGCGGATGGAAGGAGACCCAGTACTTC.

The CDR3, as DNA: TGTGCCAGCAGCGTGGACAGGGTGGCTGAAGCTTTCTTT. Translated, it gives CASSVDRVAEAFF. The chain is built from TRBV11-1 and TRBJ1-1; 8 bases match TRBD1. The germline gives CDR1 SGHAT, CDR2 FQDESV (reference sequence). The CDR3 runs 13 residues. Trimming cost V 5 bases and J 6 bases; bases outside gene matches: 5.

A single count supports this clone. This sequence joins TRBV6-5 and TRBJ2-2; no clear D. This CDR3 region has 14 residues. V was clipped by 4 bases and J by 4 bases, with 10 bases between them. The germline gives CDR1 MNHEY, CDR2 SVGAGI. The DNA for the CDR3 is TGTGCCAGCAGTTTAAGGACCTTCACCGGGGAGCTGTTTTTT. Its protein product is CASSLRTFTGELFF.

This sequence joins TRBV7-6 and TRBJ1-5; no clear D. The germline CDR1 and CDR2 sequences are SGHVS and FNYEAQ. The V end lost 0 bases, the J end lost 2 bases, and 11 bases lay between the germline ends. There are 16 residues in the CDR3. CDR3 in DNA: TGTGCCAGCAGCTTAGCTGCGGGAAGGGGCAATCAGCCCCAGCATTTT. It encodes CASSLAAGRGNQPQHF.

In the case of this clone: This same CDR3 is encoded by further DNA sequences in the sample. CDR3 nucleotide sequence: TGTGCCAGCTCACCGACCCGCTCCTACAATGAGCAGTTCTTC. Protein product: CASSPTRSYNEQFF. The chain is built from TRBV18 and TRBJ2-1; D is unclear. Trimming left V 3 bases short and J 0 bases short, with 6 bases between. Germline values: CDR1 KGHSH, CDR2 LQKENI. The length of the CDR3 is 14 residues. The variable domain in full, with the rest retrieved from reference TRBV18 and TRBJ2-1, is NAGVMQNPRHLVRRRGQEARLRCSPMKGHSHVYWYRQLPEEGLKFMVYLQKENIIDESGMPKERFSAEFPKEGPSILRIQQVVRGDSAAYFCASSPTRSYNEQFFGPGTRLTVL.

This sequence joins TRBV5-1 and TRBJ2-3; D may correspond to TRBD1 or TRBD2 (5 bases each). Germline V lookup: CDR1 SGHRS, CDR2 YFSETQ. The CDR3 is 14 residues long. The V and J ends lost 3 bases and 6 bases respectively, with 14 bases between them. The CDR3 spells CASSSGTPRDTQYF. The DNA for the CDR3 is TGCGCCAGCAGCTCCGGGACCCCCCGGGATACGCAGTATTTT. Based on the CDR3 plus reference TRBV5-1 and TRBJ2-3, the full variable domain is KAGVTQTPRYLIKTRGQQVTLSCSPISGHRSVSWYQQTPGQGLQFLFEYFSETQRNKGNFPGRFSGRQFSNSRSEMNVSTLELGDSALYLCASSSGTPRDTQYFGPGTRLTVL.

The chain links TRBV4-2 to TRBJ2-7; 11 bases line up with TRBD1. V lost 3 bases and J lost 2; bases outside the gene matches: 3. Germline V gene sequence: CDR1 LGHNA, CDR2 YNFKEQ. There are 15 residues in the CDR3. CDR3 sequence reads: CASSHTDRGPYEQYF. Here the CDR3 DNA reads TGTGCCAGCAGCCATACGGACAGGGGGCCCTACGAGCAGTACTTC.

The gene calls are TRBV28 and TRBJ2-1, with D uncertain. V was trimmed by 7 bases and J by 9 bases, leaving 10 bases between them. Germline CDR1 is MDHEN and CDR2 is SYDVKM. The CDR3 is made up of 11 amino acids. In DNA form, the CDR3 reads TGTGCCAGCACTGACTGGGGTGAGCAGTTCTTC. Translation: CASTDWGEQFF.

V is TRBV28 and J is TRBJ1-2, with D unresolved. Germline CDR1 MDHEN, CDR2 SYDVKM. V was clipped by 10 bases and J by 7 bases, with 13 bases between them. This CDR3 spans 11 amino acids. The chain's CDR3 is CATPTERGYTF. The CDR3 bases are TGTGCCACCCCAACGGAACGTGGCTACACCTTC.

This clone was seen just once. Other DNA sequences of this sample code for an identical CDR3. This chain joins TRBV5-1 and TRBJ2-7; 7 bases agree with TRBD1. Trimming took 0 bases from V and 2 from J; bases not matched to a gene: 5. Germline V gene data show CDR1 as SGHRS and CDR2 as YFSETQ. The CDR3 has 15 amino acids. This CDR3 reads CASSLATGVTYEQYF. As DNA, the CDR3 is TGCGCCAGCAGCTTGGCTACAGGGGTAACCTACGAGCAGTACTTC.

This clone came up once. In the same sample, other DNA sequences code for this CDR3. The V and J genes are TRBV18 and TRBJ1-5, with a weak D call TRBD1 (5 bases). V lost 1 base, J lost 5 bases, and 6 bases lay in between. This CDR3 region has 13 residues. Germline-derived CDR1 and CDR2 are KGHSH and LQKENI. The CDR3 loop reads CASSPQGDQPQHF. CDR3 in DNA: TGTGCCAGCTCACCACAAGGGGATCAGCCCCAGCATTTT.

Written as DNA, the CDR3 is TGTGCCAGCAGCTTCGTGACAGGGGTCTACGAGCAGTACTTC. It is translated as CASSFVTGVYEQYF. The chain carries TRBV5-8 and TRBJ2-7; 8 nucleotides line up with TRBD1. The CDR3 totals 14 residues. The V gene end was trimmed by 2 bases and the J gene end by 3 bases; junction bases not matched to a gene: 4. The germline V gene encodes CDR1 SGHTS and CDR2 YDEGEE. Supplemented by reference TRBV5-8 and TRBJ2-7, the full variable domain reads EAGVTQSPTHLIKTRGQQATLRCSPISGHTSVYWYQQALGLGLQFLLWYDEGEERNRGNFPPRFSGRQFPNYSSELNVNALELEDSALYLCASSFVTGVYEQYFGPGTRLTVT.

The sample holds one count of this clone. The CDR3 coding sequence is TGTGCCAGTACCCGGTTGTCAGTAACCTACGAGCAGTACTTC. Its protein product is CASTRLSVTYEQYF. The chain links TRBV28 to TRBJ2-7; D gene ambiguous. The CDR3 contains 14 residues. The germline V gene encodes CDR1 MDHEN and CDR2 SYDVKM. The V and J ends lost 9 bases and 2 bases respectively, with 17 bases between them.

V usage is TRBV30 and J usage is TRBJ2-5, with TRBD1 as a possible D gene (6 bases). Germline lookup yields CDR1 GTSNPN and CDR2 SVGIG (reference sequence). The CDR3 consists of 13 residues. The ends were cut back, 1 base at V and 4 bases at J, with 10 bases in the middle. The CDR3 is CAWSDTGRETQYF. In nucleotides, the CDR3 is TGTGCCTGGAGTGATACAGGGCGAGAGACCCAGTACTTC.

The genes are TRBV5-6 and TRBJ2-7, with a possible D match to TRBD1 (6 bases). The V gene lost 2 bases and the J gene lost 1 base, with 13 bases spanning the gap. This CDR3 contains 15 residues. Germline V CDR1 and CDR2: SGHDT, YYEEEE. CDR3 sequence: CASSFRQAGSYEQYF. The CDR3, as DNA: TGTGCCAGCAGCTTCAGACAGGCCGGTTCCTACGAGCAGTACTTC.

This clone was counted once. Other DNA variants within this sample encode the same CDR3. The chain has TRBV20-1 and TRBJ2-7, with no clear D. CDR1 DFQATT and CDR2 SNEGSKA come from the germline V gene (reference sequence). V lost 6 bases and J 3 bases, leaving 3 bases between the germline ends. This CDR3 has 9 amino acids. The CDR3 loop is CSAGYEQYF. CDR3 nucleotides: TGCAGTGCAGGCTACGAGCAGTACTTC.